The 16 T cell receptor beta chains in this list originate from one sample, sequenced in a study of radiation and T cells in renal cell carcinoma. Indicated time point: baseline pretreatment blood. Treatment meaning: 15 Gy SBRT to primary tumor, nephrectomy 4 weeks later. Method: immunoSEQ multiplex PCR; TCRdb's copy keeps in-frame clones and lacks some. Among 70,000 to 100,000 clones listed, 70% to 85% were seen once. Sequenced here: blood, sampled from a patient whose treatment included radiotherapy and nephrectomy. The receptors derive from a man between 60 and 70 years old with renal cell carcinoma.

This chain joins TRBV5-4 and TRBJ1-4; 7 bases agree with TRBD1. The germline V gene has CDR1 SGHNT and CDR2 YYREEE (reference sequence). The CDR3 covers 14 residues. The trim removed 3 bases at V and 8 bases at J, leaving 7 bases unmatched. The CDR3 reads CASSSTGPGEKLFF. For the CDR3, the DNA is TGTGCCAGCAGCTCGACAGGGCCTGGGGAAAAACTGTTTTTT.

The chain couples TRBV28 to TRBJ2-4, with TRBD2 as a possible D gene (7 bases). The CDR3 totals 15 residues. Trimming removed 6 bases from V and 7 bases from J, with 19 bases in between. Germline V gene sequence: CDR1 MDHEN, CDR2 SYDVKM. The CDR3 DNA is TGTGCCAGCAGGCCGGGGGGCCGGGGATGGAACATTCAGTACTTC. Residues: CASRPGGRGWNIQYF.

The sample holds a few counts of this clone. The CDR3 sequence is CASSLGGANTEAFF. Here the CDR3 DNA reads TGTGCCAGCAGTCTAGGGGGTGCGAACACTGAAGCTTTCTTT. The chain uses TRBV9 and TRBJ1-1; D is perhaps TRBD1 (6 bases). CDR1 and CDR2 (germline): SGDLS, YYNGEE. Trimming cost V 5 bases and J 1 base, with 12 bases left between them. This CDR3 has 14 amino acids.

This chain connects TRBV30 to TRBJ1-6; D not certain. Germline V gene lookup returns CDR1 GTSNPN and CDR2 SVGIG (reference sequence). Deletions cut 0 bases from V and 7 bases from J, with 16 bases between. The CDR3 runs 16 residues. The CDR3 coding sequence is TGTGCCTGGAGTGTCAAAGGTTCGGCGGGGAATTCACCCCTCCACTTT. Protein sequence: CAWSVKGSAGNSPLHF.

The chain joins TRBV7-6 to TRBJ2-3, with D perhaps TRBD1 (5 bases). The CDR3 extends over 16 amino acids. V was pared by 1 base and J by 0 bases, with 11 bases between. Germline V gene sequence: CDR1 SGHVS, CDR2 FNYEAQ. CDR3 residues: CASSLVTVLSTDTQYF. The CDR3 coding sequence is TGTGCCAGCAGCTTAGTGACAGTTCTTAGCACAGATACGCAGTATTTT. Using reference TRBV7-6 and TRBJ2-3 for the parts outside the CDR3, the full variable domain is GAGVSQSPRYKVTKRGQDVALRCDPISGHVSLYWYRQALGQGPEFLTYFNYEAQQDKSGLPNDRFSAERPEGSISTLTIQRTEQRDSAMYRCASSLVTVLSTDTQYFGPGTRLTVL.

The V gene is TRBV7-7, the J gene TRBJ2-5; D is ambiguous. The V gene lost 5 bases and the J gene lost 5 bases, with 15 bases spanning the gap. The CDR3 sequence is 14 residues long. The germline V gene encodes CDR1 SSHAT and CDR2 FNYEAQ (reference sequence). CDR3 loop: CASSPTGITETQYF. CDR3 nucleotides: TGTGCCAGCAGCCCTACTGGGATTACCGAGACCCAGTACTTC.

The rearrangement uses TRBV9 and TRBJ2-3; D is perhaps TRBD2 (5 bases). The V and J ends lost 4 bases and 2 bases respectively, with 11 bases between them. Looked up from germline, CDR1 is SGDLS and CDR2 is YYNGEE. This CDR3 region has 14 residues. The CDR3 is CASSRKLDTDTQYF. The CDR3 nucleotides read TGTGCCAGCAGCCGAAAACTAGACACAGATACGCAGTATTTT. The full variable domain, with the rest looked up from reference TRBV9 and TRBJ2-3, is DSGVTQTPKHLITATGQRVTLRCSPRSGDLSVYWYQQSLDQGLQFLIQYYNGEERAKGNILERFSAQQFPDLHSELNLSSLELGDSALYFCASSRKLDTDTQYFGPGTRLTVL.

This clone showed up just once. The chain has TRBV6-1 and TRBJ2-7, with TRBD1 identical over 9 bases. The CDR3 contains 14 residues. Germline values: CDR1 MNHNS, CDR2 SASEGT. Trimming at V came to 6 bases and at J to 4 bases, leaving 7 bases not matched to a gene. CDR3 region: CASRRTGVRYEQYF. CDR3 nucleotide sequence: TGTGCCAGCAGAAGGACAGGGGTGAGGTACGAGCAGTACTTC.

The table lists this clone with a few counts. The chain combines TRBV5-1 with TRBJ1-4; D might be TRBD1 (6 bases). In germline, CDR1 is SGHRS, CDR2 YFSETQ. This CDR3 comprises 14 residues. V gave up 2 bases and J gave up 4 bases, with 9 bases separating them. The CDR3: CASSFGTRNEKLFF. CDR3 DNA: TGCGCCAGCAGCTTTGGGACACGTAATGAAAAACTGTTTTTT. The full variable domain, in which reference TRBV5-1 and TRBJ1-4 provide the parts outside the CDR3, is KAGVTQTPRYLIKTRGQQVTLSCSPISGHRSVSWYQQTPGQGLQFLFEYFSETQRNKGNFPGRFSGRQFSNSRSEMNVSTLELGDSALYLCASSFGTRNEKLFFGSGTQLSVL.

This clone has a single count. The genes are TRBV6-1 and TRBJ2-4, with 8 bases lining up with TRBD2. The CDR3 is made up of 13 amino acids. CDR1 and CDR2 (germline): MNHNS, SASEGT. V lost 1 base, J lost 9 bases, and 2 bases stayed unmatched. CDR3 residues: CASSEGGGSIQYF. The CDR3 DNA sequence: TGTGCCAGCAGTGAAGGCGGGGGGAGCATTCAGTACTTC.

This clone was picked up one time. This rearrangement joins TRBV27 to TRBJ2-7, with TRBD1 matching 9 bases. J lost 3 bases, V lost 8 bases, and 8 bases had no gene match. CDR1 and CDR2 from the germline V gene are MNHEY and SMNVEV (reference sequence). CDR3 length: 14 residues. The CDR3 DNA is TGTGCCAGCGCGCTCGGGACAGGGTTCTACGAGCAGTACTTC. Translation gives CASALGTGFYEQYF.

The genes are TRBV28 and TRBJ2-5, with 9 bases fitting TRBD2. Germline CDR1 reads MDHEN; CDR2 reads SYDVKM. After removal of 4 bases from V and 2 bases from J, the junction contained 8 bases not matched to a gene. The CDR3 runs to 16 residues. The CDR3 protein is CASSSRLAEIQETQYF. The CDR3, as DNA: TGTGCCAGCAGTTCCCGACTAGCGGAAATACAAGAGACCCAGTACTTC.

The V gene is TRBV6-1, the J gene TRBJ1-2; TRBD1 is a possible D gene (6 bases). CDR1 is MNHNS, CDR2 SASEGT, per germline. Between the trimmed V and J ends, which lost 0 bases and 0 bases, there was a span of 11 bases. The CDR3 contains 16 residues. CDR3 coding DNA: TGTGCCAGCAGTGAAGCGCCGGGGGCAGCTAACTATGGCTACACCTTC. Translation gives CASSEAPGAANYGYTF.

The rearrangement links TRBV7-9 to TRBJ2-2; D uncertain. CDR1 SEHNR and CDR2 FQNEAQ come from the germline V gene (reference sequence). The CDR3 is 14 residues long. The V end was cut by 5 bases, the J end by 7 bases, with 14 bases between. The CDR3 region is CASSPLNDLGELFF. CDR3 DNA: TGTGCCAGCAGCCCCCTGAATGACCTCGGGGAGCTGTTTTTT.

The chain is built from TRBV7-2 and TRBJ2-7; 7 bases line up with TRBD2. The CDR3 totals 13 residues. Trimming cost V 2 bases and J 6 bases; bases outside gene matches: 4. Germline V gene lookup returns CDR1 SGHTA and CDR2 FQGNSA. This CDR3 reads CASSLPSGVEQYF. CDR3 sequence (DNA): TGTGCCAGCAGCTTACCTAGCGGAGTCGAGCAGTACTTC.

J is TRBJ2-1 and V is TRBV2; D call uncertain. V lost 3 bases and J lost 7, with 16 bases in between. The CDR3 runs 15 residues. CDR1 is SNHLY and CDR2 is FYNNEI in the germline V gene. CDR3 amino acids: CASSDDSRLGNEQFF. CDR3 nucleotide sequence: TGTGCCAGCAGTGACGATAGCCGGCTCGGAAATGAGCAGTTCTTC.